This T cell receptor (beta chain) was recovered during a study of PD-1 blockade in classical Hodgkin lymphoma. General study findings and limits: The study found complete responders had baseline diversity similar to newly diagnosed patients.

Libraries were prepared by immunoSEQ multiplex PCR; TCRdb keeps only in-frame clonotypes and omits some of them. The sample lists about 93,000 clones, about nine tenths occurring once. With regard to this clone: What it binds is unknown.

The V gene lost 5 bases and the J gene lost 4 bases, with 8 bases spanning the gap. The CDR3 extends over 13 amino acids. Looked up from germline, CDR1 is SNHLY and CDR2 is FYNNEI. All patients experienced relapse after autologous stem cell transplantation, and brentuximab vedotin exposure was variable. The sequencing used peripheral blood mononuclear cells (PBMCs), collected before the second cycle of nivolumab. This sequence was found in a human donor with classical Hodgkin lymphoma. The chain carries TRBV2 and TRBJ2-2, with D unresolved. In DNA form, the CDR3 reads TGTGCCAGCAGTTTGGTAGTCACCGGGGAGCTGTTTTTT. This sequence encodes CASSLVVTGELFF.